The T cell receptor (beta chain) under discussion was sequenced for a study of spatial heterogeneity in lung cancer. Findings and caveats of the study: Within tumors, counts of expanded alpha and beta TCRs tracked tumor mutation counts. Coverage estimated for tumor T cells reached roughly 7% for alpha chains and about 13% for beta chains.

As for time point: sample taken at primary tumor resection. V was pared by 7 bases and J by 12 bases, with 7 bases of the junction left unmatched. The CDR3 contains 12 residues. The germline gives CDR1 MNHEY, CDR2 SVGAGI. Using its own MiXCR run on the 5' RACE reads, TCRdb lists one record per CDR3 protein. Of several thousand distinct CDR3 sequences in the sample, roughly 10% are singletons; the top ten hold over 9.5%. A remark on this clonotype: Antigen: not known.

The receptor was derived from a female donor with early-stage non-small cell lung cancer. Sequenced here: lung tumor tissue, sampled at surgery. The chain uses TRBV6-5 and TRBJ2-7; TRBD2 matches 12 bases. The CDR3 spells CASIDGLAGMYF. CDR3 bases: TGTGCCAGCATTGATGGACTAGCGGGGATGTACTTC.